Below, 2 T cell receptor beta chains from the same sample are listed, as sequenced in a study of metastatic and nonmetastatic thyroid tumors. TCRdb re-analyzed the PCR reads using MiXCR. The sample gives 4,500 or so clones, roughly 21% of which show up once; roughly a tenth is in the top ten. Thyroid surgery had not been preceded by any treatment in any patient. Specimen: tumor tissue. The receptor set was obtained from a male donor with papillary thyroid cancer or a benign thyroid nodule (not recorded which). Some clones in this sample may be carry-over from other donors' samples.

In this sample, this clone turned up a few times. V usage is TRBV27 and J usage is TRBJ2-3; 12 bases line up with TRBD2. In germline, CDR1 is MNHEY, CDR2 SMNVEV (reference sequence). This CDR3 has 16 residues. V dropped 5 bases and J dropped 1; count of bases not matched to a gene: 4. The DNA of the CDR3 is TGTGCCAGCAGTGGACGACTAGCGGGGGGCACAGATACGCAGTATTTT. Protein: CASSGRLAGGTDTQYF.

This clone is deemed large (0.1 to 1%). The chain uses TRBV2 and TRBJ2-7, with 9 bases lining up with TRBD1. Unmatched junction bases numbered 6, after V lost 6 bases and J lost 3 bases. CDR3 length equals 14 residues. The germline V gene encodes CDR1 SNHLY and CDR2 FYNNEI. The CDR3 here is CASRPDRGLYEQYF. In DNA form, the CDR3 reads TGTGCCAGCAGACCGGACAGGGGCCTCTACGAGCAGTACTTC.